The clone carrying this T cell receptor (beta chain) was seen a single time. Its target is unknown. V lost 3 bases and J 7 bases, leaving 13 bases between the germline ends. Per the germline V gene, CDR1 is PRHDT and CDR2 is FYEKMQ (reference sequence). The CDR3 has 15 residues. This sample was taken from a study of shared clonotypes between healthy human individuals. Study-wide context: Every donor yielded three CD4 naive, three CD4 memory, two CD8 naive and one CD8 memory plate.

Only in-frame clones appear in the TCRdb table, and some are missing; sequencing was by immunoSEQ multiplex PCR. The sample includes about 2 million clones, roughly 94% of them seen just once. Study-level results: Sampling used blood alone; tissue repertoires probably differ.

This clonotype was sampled from a man aged 18 to 29 in good health. The sequenced material came from naive CD4+ T cells sorted from blood. Indicated subset: CD45RA+ positively selected. This chain links TRBV13 with TRBJ1-6, with a tentative D call TRBD1 (5 bases). The CDR3 reads CASSLGLPGNSPLHF. The CDR3 DNA sequence: TGTGCCAGCAGCTTGGGACTACCGGGGAATTCACCCCTCCACTTT.